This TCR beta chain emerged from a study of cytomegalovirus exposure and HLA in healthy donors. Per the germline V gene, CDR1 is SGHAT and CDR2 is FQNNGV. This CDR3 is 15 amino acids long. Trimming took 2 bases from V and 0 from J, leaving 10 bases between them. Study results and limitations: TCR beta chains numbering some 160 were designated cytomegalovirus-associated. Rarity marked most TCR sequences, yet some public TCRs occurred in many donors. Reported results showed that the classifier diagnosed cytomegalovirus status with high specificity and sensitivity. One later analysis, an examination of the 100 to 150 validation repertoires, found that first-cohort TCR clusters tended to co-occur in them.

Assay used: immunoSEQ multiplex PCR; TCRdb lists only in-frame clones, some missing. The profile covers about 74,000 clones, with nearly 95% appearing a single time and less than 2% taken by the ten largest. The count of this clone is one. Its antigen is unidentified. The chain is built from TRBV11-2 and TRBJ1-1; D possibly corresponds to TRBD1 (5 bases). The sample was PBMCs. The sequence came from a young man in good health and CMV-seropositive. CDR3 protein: CASSLRGSLNTEAFF. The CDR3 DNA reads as TGTGCCAGCAGCTTAAGGGGCAGCCTGAACACTGAAGCTTTCTTT.